This T cell receptor (beta chain) was obtained from a study of shared clonotypes between healthy human individuals (TCRdb year 2020). Regarding the research as a whole: A couple of women and a few men aged 18 to 49 years were included in the cohort. Between about 0.9 and 8.9 billion PBMCs per donor were obtained by leukapheresis. To estimate repertoire size and how much clonotypes are shared between individuals, the study performed deep sequencing of blood TCR repertoires from roughly five healthy adults. To increase sequencing depth and limit assay-specific biases, different laboratories used diverse techniques to prepare libraries and sequence TCR repertoires.

This clone appeared many times. This receptor's antigen is unknown. Base qualities were left out, and no much larger clone turns up one base away. The full study reports these points: Pairwise subsampling led to the expectation that sequencing depth would affect the degree of clonotype sharing among donors. Sampling was restricted to blood, and TCR repertoires in tissues likely differ from the TCR repertoires found in blood. The genetic and exposure-history diversity represented was limited by the small number of donors.

Using the deep immunoSEQ assay, multiplex PCR amplified TCR CDR3 regions from genomic DNA. Extracted genomic DNA from each cell subset was distributed evenly across all wells of several immunoSEQ 96-well plates, and each plate was treated as a replicate. For unsorted PBMC, around 300 ng genomic DNA, equal to 30,000 or so T cell genomes, was loaded into each replicate PCR. Genomic DNA from unsorted PBMC was sequenced over ten immunoSEQ deep assay plates. Purified libraries were measured with a Qubit 3.0 fluorometer, size-checked on a Bioanalyzer 2100, and measured again with the KAPA Library Quantification kit. Each immunoSEQ 96-well plate was sequenced on its own single-read 150-cycle Illumina NextSeq 550 flow cell. Per the original workflow: The immunoSEQ output contained only junctional sequences without quality scores, so filtering could not match that applied to full-length reads. To assign V/J genes and CDR3, sequences were annotated using PyIR, a Python wrapper for IgBLAST v1.9, with IMGT germline references. Reads with weak V/J assignments (E-value above 1e-6), missing CDR3, stop codons, out-of-frame junctions, or ambiguous translated residues were removed. V3J clonotypes were defined by identical inferred V gene, J gene, and CDR3 amino acid sequence. Percentage overlap between repertoires was computed as shared unique clonotypes divided by the size of the smaller repertoire. RTK rarefaction, the Chao1 estimator, and Recon v2.1 estimates of unobserved clonotypes were used to assess repertoire richness. In its TCRdb copy, this immuneACCESS table keeps in-frame sequences only and misses some clones. Where compared with another copy, unresolved V genes explain less than half of these, and the others have no known cause. V, J and clone size derive from that table, while D and trimming were established from the DNA sequence. This sample is represented by fewer than 650,000 clones; just over 75% of them were singletons. Of the sample, 9.5% to 15% is held by the ten largest clones.

The donors were healthy, HIV-negative adults with no recently reported acute infections or vaccinations. All donors were Caucasian adults living in Nashville, Tennessee, USA. In the unsorted samples, some 94 million PBMCs were counted, and genomic DNA was extracted using the QIAamp DNA Blood Mini kit. Blood was obtained by leukapheresis, after which PBMCs were separated by Ficoll-Histopaque density gradient centrifugation and cryopreserved in liquid nitrogen vapor phase. Sequencing was carried out using PBMCs. The source of this sequence is a woman aged 40 to 50 in good health. Some clones in this sample may be carry-over from other donors' samples.

Read as DNA, the sequence is TGTGCCAGCAGCTTATATTCCAGTAATGAAGCTTTCTTT. Its protein is CASSLYSSNEAFF. This chain joins TRBV7-6 to TRBJ1-1, with the D gene not confidently named. The CDR3 sequence holds 13 residues, the cysteine and phenylalanine included. This entry keeps only the CDR3 DNA: 39 bases, framed from base 1. The germline V gene yields SGHVS for CDR1 and FNYEAQ for CDR2. V sheds 2 bases and J sheds 7 bases, leaving 11 bases between their ends.